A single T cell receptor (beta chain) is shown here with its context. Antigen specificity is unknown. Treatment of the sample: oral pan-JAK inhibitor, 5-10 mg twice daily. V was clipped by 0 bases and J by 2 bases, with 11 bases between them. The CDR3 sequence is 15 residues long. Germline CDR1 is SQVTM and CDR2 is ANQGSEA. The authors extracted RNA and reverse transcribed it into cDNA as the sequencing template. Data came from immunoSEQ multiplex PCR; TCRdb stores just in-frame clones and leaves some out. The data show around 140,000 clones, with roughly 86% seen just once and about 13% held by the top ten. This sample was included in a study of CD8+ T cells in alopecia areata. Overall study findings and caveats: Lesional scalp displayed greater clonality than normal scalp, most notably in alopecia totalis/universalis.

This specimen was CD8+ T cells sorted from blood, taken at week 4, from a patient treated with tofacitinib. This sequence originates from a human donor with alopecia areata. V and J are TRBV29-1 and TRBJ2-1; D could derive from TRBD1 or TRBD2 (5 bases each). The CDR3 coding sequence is TGCAGCGTTGAAGATCCGACGGGGCCCTACAATGAGCAGTTCTTC. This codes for CSVEDPTGPYNEQFF.